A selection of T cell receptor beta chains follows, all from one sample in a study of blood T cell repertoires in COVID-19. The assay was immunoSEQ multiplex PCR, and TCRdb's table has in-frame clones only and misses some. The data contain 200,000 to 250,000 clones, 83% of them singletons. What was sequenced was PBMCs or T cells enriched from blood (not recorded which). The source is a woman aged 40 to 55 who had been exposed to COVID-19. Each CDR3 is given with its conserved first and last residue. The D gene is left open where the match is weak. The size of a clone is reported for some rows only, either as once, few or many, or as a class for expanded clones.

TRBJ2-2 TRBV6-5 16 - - CASSYSLVRGTGELFF TGTGCCAGCAGTTACTCTTTGGTACGGGGAACCGGGGAGCTGTTTTTT
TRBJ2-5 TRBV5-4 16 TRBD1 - CASSGAGGLIQETQYF TGTGCCAGCAGCGGAGCAGGGGGCCTAATCCAAGAGACCCAGTACTTC
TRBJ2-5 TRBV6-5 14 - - CASRPAGSQETQYF TGTGCCAGCAGGCCCGCGGGGTCACAAGAGACCCAGTACTTC
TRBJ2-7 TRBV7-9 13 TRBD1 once CASSPWDSYEQYF TGTGCCAGCAGCCCCTGGGACAGCTACGAGCAGTACTTC
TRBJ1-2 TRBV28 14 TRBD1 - CASGAPIQGYGYTF TGTGCCAGCGGAGCTCCTATACAGGGGTATGGCTACACCTTC
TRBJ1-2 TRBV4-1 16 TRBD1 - CASSQISRGDRVNYTF TGCGCCAGCAGCCAGATCTCGCGGGGGGACAGGGTAAACTACACCTTC
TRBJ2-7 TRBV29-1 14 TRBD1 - CSVDLGQGSEEQYF TGCAGCGTTGACCTGGGACAGGGGTCCGAAGAGCAGTACTTC
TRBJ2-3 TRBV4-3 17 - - CASSQDLGAESTDTQYF TGCGCCAGCAGCCAAGATTTGGGAGCGGAAAGCACAGATACGCAGTATTTT
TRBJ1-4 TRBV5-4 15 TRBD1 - CASSPSRDSREKLFF TGTGCCAGCAGCCCCTCCCGGGACAGCAGAGAAAAACTGTTTTTT
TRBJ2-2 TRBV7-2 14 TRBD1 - CASSPYRGTGELFF TGTGCCAGCAGCCCCTACAGGGGCACCGGGGAGCTGTTTTTT
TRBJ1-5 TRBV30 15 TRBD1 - CAWDSKQGGNQPQHF TGTGCCTGGGATTCAAAGCAGGGGGGCAATCAGCCCCAGCATTTT
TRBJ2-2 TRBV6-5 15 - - CATQTFGRNTGELFF TGTGCCACCCAGACATTCGGGAGGAACACCGGGGAGCTGTTTTTT
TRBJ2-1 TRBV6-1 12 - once CASSDVVREQFF TGTGCCAGCAGTGATGTAGTTCGAGAGCAGTTCTTC
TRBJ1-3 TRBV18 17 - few CASSTTVTRHSGNTIYF TGTGCCAGCTCCACCACGGTTACCAGACACTCTGGAAACACCATATATTTT
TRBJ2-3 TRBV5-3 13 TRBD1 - CARSAGGPDTQYF TGTGCCAGAAGCGCAGGGGGCCCAGATACGCAGTATTTT
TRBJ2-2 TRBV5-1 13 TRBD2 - CASRGRGQEELFF TGCGCCAGCCGGGGGAGGGGCCAAGAGGAGCTGTTTTTT
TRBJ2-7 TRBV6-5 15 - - CASSPPAGRSYEQYF TGTGCCAGCAGTCCCCCGGCAGGGAGGTCCTACGAGCAGTACTTC